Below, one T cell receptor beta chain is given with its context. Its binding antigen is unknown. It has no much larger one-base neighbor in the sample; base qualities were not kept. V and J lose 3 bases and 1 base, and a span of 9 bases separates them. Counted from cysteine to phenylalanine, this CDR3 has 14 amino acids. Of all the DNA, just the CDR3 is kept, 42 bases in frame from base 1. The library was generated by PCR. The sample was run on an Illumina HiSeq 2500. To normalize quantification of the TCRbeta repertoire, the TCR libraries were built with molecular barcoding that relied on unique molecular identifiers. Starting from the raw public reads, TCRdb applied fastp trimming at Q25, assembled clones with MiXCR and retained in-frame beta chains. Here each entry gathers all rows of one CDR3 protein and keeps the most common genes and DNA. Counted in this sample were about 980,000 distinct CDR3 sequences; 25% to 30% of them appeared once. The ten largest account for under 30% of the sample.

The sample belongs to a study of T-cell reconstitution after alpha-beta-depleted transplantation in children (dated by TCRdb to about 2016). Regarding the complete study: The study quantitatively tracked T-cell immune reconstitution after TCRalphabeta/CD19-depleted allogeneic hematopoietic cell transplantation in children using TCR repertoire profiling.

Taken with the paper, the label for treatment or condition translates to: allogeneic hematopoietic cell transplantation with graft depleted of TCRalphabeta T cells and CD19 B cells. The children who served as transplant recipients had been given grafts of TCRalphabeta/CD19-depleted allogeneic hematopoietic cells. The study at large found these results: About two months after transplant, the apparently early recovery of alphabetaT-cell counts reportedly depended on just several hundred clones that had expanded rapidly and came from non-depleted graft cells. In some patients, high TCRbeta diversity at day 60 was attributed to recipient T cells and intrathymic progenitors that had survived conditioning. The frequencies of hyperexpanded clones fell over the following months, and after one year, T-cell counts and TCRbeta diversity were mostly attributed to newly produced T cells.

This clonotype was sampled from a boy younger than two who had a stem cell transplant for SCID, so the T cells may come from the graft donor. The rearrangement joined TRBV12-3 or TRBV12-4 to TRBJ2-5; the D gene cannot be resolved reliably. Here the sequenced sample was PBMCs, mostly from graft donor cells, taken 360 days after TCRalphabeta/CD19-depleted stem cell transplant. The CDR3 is CASSFSTVQETQYF. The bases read TGTGCCAGCAGTTTCAGCACAGTCCAAGAGACCCAGTACTTC.